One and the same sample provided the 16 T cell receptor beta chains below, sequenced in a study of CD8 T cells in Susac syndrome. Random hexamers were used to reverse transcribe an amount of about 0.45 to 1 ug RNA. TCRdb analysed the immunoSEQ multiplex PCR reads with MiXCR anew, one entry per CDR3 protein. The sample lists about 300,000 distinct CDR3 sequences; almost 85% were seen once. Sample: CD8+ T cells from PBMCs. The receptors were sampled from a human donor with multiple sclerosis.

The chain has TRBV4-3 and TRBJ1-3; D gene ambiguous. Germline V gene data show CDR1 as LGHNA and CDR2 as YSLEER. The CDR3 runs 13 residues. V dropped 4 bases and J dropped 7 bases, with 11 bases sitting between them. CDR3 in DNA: TGCGCCAGCAGCCTAAACGAGCTGAACACCATATATTTT. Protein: CASSLNELNTIYF.

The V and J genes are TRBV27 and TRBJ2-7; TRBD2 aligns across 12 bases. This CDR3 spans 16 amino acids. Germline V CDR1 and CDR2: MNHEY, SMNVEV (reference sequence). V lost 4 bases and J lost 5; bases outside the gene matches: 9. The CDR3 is CASSSRLAGVRNEQYF. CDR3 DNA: TGTGCCAGCAGTTCTAGACTAGCGGGAGTTCGGAACGAGCAGTACTTC.

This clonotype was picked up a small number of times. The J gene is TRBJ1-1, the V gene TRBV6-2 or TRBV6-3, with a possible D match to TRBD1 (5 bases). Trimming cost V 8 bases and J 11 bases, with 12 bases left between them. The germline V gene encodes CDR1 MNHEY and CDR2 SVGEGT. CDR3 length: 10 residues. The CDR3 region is CASGSPGAFF. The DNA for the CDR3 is TGTGCCAGCGGCAGCCCAGGGGCTTTCTTT.

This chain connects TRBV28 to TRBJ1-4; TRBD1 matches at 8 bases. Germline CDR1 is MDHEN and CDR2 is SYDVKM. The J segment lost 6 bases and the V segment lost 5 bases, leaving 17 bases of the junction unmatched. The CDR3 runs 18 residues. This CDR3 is CASSPLRTGSSVDEKLFF. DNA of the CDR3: TGTGCCAGCAGTCCGCTACGGACAGGGTCCAGCGTGGATGAAAAACTGTTTTTT.

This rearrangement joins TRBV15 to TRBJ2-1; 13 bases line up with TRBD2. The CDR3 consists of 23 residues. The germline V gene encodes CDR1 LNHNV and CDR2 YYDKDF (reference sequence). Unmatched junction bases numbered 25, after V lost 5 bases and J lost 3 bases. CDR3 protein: CATSRTLAGGPGGLSPDYNEQFF. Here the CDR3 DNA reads TGTGCCACCAGCCGGACACTAGCGGGAGGGCCTGGAGGGTTGTCCCCCGACTACAATGAGCAGTTCTTC.

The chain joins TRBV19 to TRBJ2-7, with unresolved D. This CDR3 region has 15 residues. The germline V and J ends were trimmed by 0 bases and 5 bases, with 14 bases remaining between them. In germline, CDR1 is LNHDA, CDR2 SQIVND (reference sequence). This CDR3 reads CASSIDRSLRDEQYF. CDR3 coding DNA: TGTGCCAGTAGTATAGACAGGAGTTTAAGGGACGAGCAGTACTTC.

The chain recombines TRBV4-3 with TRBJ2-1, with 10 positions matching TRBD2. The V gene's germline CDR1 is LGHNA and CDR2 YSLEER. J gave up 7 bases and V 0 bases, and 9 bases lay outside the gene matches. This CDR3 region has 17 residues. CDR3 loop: CASSQDLAGEFGNEQFF. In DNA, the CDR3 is TGCGCCAGCAGCCAAGACCTAGCGGGAGAATTCGGAAATGAGCAGTTCTTC.

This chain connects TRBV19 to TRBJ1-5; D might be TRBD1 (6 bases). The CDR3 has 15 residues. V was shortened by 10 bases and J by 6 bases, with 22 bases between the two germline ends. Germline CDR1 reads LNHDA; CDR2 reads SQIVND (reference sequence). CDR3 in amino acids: CATTLFGGGGQPQHF. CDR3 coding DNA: TGTGCCACCACCCTTTTCGGGGGCGGGGGTCAGCCCCAGCATTTT.

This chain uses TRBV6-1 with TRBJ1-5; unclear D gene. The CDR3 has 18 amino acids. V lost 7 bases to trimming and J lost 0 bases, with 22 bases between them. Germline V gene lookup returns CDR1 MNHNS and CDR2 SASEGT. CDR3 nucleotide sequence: TGTGCCAGCATCCCCTCGGGTACCGCCATAGGTAGCAATCAGCCCCAGCATTTT. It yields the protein CASIPSGTAIGSNQPQHF.

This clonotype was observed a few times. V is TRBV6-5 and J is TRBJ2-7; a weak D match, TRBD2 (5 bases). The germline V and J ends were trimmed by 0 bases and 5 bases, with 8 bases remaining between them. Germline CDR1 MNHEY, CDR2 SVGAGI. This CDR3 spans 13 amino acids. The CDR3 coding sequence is TGTGCCAGCAGTTACTCTAGCGTCGACGAGCAGTACTTC. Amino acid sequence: CASSYSSVDEQYF.

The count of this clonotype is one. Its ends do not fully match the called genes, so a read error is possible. DNA of the CDR3: TGCGCCAACAGCCAAGCGTCAGGTTCCGCCTACGAGCAGTACTTC. Protein sequence: CANSQASGSAYEQYF. The chain links TRBV4-3 to TRBJ2-7; D is undetermined. The germline gives CDR1 LGHNA, CDR2 YSLEER. The CDR3 spans 15 residues.

The CDR3 nucleotides are TGCGCCAGCAGAACGGGACCTCAGAACACTGAAGCTTTCTTT. It is translated as CASRTGPQNTEAFF. This chain links TRBV4-3 with TRBJ1-1; D might be TRBD1 (5 bases). Trimming stripped 6 bases from V and 1 base from J, with 12 bases between. CDR3 length equals 14 residues. Germline CDR1 reads LGHNA; CDR2 reads YSLEER.

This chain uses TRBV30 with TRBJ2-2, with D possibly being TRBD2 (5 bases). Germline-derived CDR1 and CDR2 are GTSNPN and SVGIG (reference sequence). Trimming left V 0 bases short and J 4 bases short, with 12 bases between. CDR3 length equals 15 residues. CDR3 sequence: CAWSVPQEVTGELFF. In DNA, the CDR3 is TGTGCCTGGAGTGTACCCCAGGAGGTCACCGGGGAGCTGTTTTTT.

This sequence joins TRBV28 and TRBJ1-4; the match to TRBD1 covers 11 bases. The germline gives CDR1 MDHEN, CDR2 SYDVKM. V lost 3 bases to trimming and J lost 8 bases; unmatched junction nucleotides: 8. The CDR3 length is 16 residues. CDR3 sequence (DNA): TGTGCCAGCAGTTTGGCGCCGGGACAGGGGGGCGAAAAACTGTTTTTT. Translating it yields CASSLAPGQGGEKLFF.

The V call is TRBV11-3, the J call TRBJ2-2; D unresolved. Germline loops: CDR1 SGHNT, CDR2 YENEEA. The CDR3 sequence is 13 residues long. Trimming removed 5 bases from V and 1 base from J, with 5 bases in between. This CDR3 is CASSHRNTGELFF. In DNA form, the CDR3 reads TGTGCCAGCAGCCACAGGAACACCGGGGAGCTGTTTTTT.

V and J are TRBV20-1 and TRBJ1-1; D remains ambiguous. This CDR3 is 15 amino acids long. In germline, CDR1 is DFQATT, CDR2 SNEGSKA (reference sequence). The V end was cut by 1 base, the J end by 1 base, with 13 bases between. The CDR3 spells CSARGGREGNTEAFF. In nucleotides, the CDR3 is TGCAGTGCTAGAGGAGGGAGGGAGGGGAACACTGAAGCTTTCTTT.